Each of the 32 T cell receptor beta chains below was sequenced from the same sample in a study of blood T cell repertoires in COVID-19. Sequenced by immunoSEQ multiplex PCR; TCRdb stores in-frame clones only, minus some. This table holds under 300,000 clones, just over 85% found once. The sample comprised peripheral blood. Receptors were obtained from a young woman with active or convalescent COVID-19.

The chain carries TRBV30 and TRBJ1-4; no firm D call. Between the trimmed V and J ends, which lost 2 bases and 0 bases, there was a span of 7 bases. Germline assignment: CDR1 GTSNPN and CDR2 SVGIG (reference sequence). The CDR3 runs 14 residues. DNA of the CDR3: TGTGCCTGGAGTCTGACTACAACTAATGAAAAACTGTTTTTT. Translated, it gives CAWSLTTTNEKLFF.

V is TRBV24-1 and J is TRBJ2-3, with D unclear. The length of the CDR3 is 14 residues. V was shortened by 4 bases and J by 2 bases, with 9 bases between the two germline ends. CDR1 is KGHDR and CDR2 is SFDVKD in the germline V gene. The CDR3 DNA reads TGTGCCACCAGTGACCTGAGATCCACAGATACGCAGTATTTT. This sequence encodes CATSDLRSTDTQYF.

This clone was observed once. This chain connects TRBV5-4 to TRBJ2-3; 8 positions agree with TRBD2. CDR3 length: 14 residues. Germline-derived CDR1 and CDR2 are SGHNT and YYREEE (reference sequence). Germline trimming cut 3 bases from V and 4 bases from J; bases unmatched to any gene: 4. The CDR3 here is CASSSGGGPDTQYF. DNA for the CDR3: TGTGCCAGCAGCTCGGGGGGGGGACCAGATACGCAGTATTTT.

This clone was seen just once. V gene TRBV7-2 combines with J gene TRBJ2-3; 7 nucleotides agree with TRBD2. V shed 4 bases, J shed 6 bases, and the junction held 13 bases outside the gene matches. Per germline, CDR1 SGHTA and CDR2 FQGNSA. CDR3 size: 16 residues. CDR3 sequence reads: CASSSGLGGRGDTQYF. In nucleotides, the CDR3 is TGTGCCAGCAGCTCCGGACTAGGTGGGCGGGGGGATACGCAGTATTTT.

The DNA of the CDR3 is TGTGCCAGCTCGAGTGGACAGGGAAGTGTGCGTCAGCCCCAGCATTTT. Translating gives CASSSGQGSVRQPQHF. This chain joins TRBV18 and TRBJ1-5; 8 bases are shared with TRBD1. The length of the CDR3 is 16 residues. From germline, CDR1 is KGHSH and CDR2 LQKENI. The junction had 13 bases not matched to a gene; V was cut back by 6 bases and J by 6 bases.

V and J are TRBV3-1 (or the pseudogene TRBV3-2) and TRBJ2-5; 10 nucleotides agree with TRBD2. V lost 2 bases, J lost 12 bases, and 9 bases stayed unmatched. The CDR3 contains 14 residues. From germline, CDR1 is LGHDT and CDR2 YNNKEL (reference sequence). The CDR3: CASSQLTSGAPKYF. The CDR3, as DNA: TGTGCCAGCAGCCAACTAACTAGCGGGGCGCCTAAGTACTTC.

This chain links TRBV29-1 with TRBJ2-3; the match to TRBD2 covers 7 bases. Germline trimming cut 4 bases from V and 6 bases from J; bases unmatched to any gene: 13. From germline, CDR1 is SQVTM and CDR2 ANQGSEA. The CDR3 is 15 amino acids. CDR3 bases: TGCAGCGTTGGGCGGGGGAGACAAATCGGGGATACGCAGTATTTT. It encodes CSVGRGRQIGDTQYF.

This sequence joins TRBV30 and TRBJ2-6; perhaps TRBD1 as D (6 bases). The germline gives CDR1 GTSNPN, CDR2 SVGIG (reference sequence). The CDR3 has 17 amino acids. Trimming removed 0 bases from V and 0 bases from J, with 12 bases in between. CDR3 protein: CAWSVVQGSSGANVLTF. DNA for the CDR3: TGTGCCTGGAGTGTAGTACAGGGAAGCTCTGGGGCCAACGTCCTGACTTTC. Full variable domain (remainder filled in from reference TRBV30 and TRBJ2-6): SQTIHQWPATLVQPVGSPLSLECTVEGTSNPNLYWYRQAAGRGLQLLFYSVGIGQISSEVPQNLSASRPQDRQFILSSKKLLLSDSGFYLCAWSVVQGSSGANVLTFGAGSRLTVL.

This clone was found a few times. The DNA for the CDR3 is TGTGCCAGTAGTTCCGATCGGGGGACTGAAGCTTTCTTT. Its translation: CASSSDRGTEAFF. The chain combines TRBV19 with TRBJ1-1; D is possibly TRBD1 (5 bases). The germline V gene has CDR1 LNHDA and CDR2 SQIVND (reference sequence). The CDR3 has 13 amino acids. V lost 5 bases and J lost 5, with 12 bases in between.

The rearrangement uses TRBV4-1 and TRBJ2-5; 9 bases are a match to TRBD2. V shed 2 bases, J shed 2 bases, and the junction held 6 bases outside the gene matches. This CDR3 region has 16 residues. CDR1 MGHRA and CDR2 YSYEKL come from the germline V gene. Here the CDR3 DNA reads TGCGCCAGCAGCCAATTTGCGGGGGGGACACAAGAGACCCAGTACTTC. This translates into CASSQFAGGTQETQYF.

In its sample, this clone was seen once. The chain employs TRBV21-1 and TRBJ2-2; the listed D gene, TRBD1, was not tested against the DNA. TRBV21-1 is a recognized pseudogene. This CDR3 region has 16 residues. This CDR3 reads CASSPPWGTGLGELFF. The CDR3 DNA sequence: TGTGCCAGCAGCCCACCCTGGGGGACAGGGCTCGGGGAGCTGTTTTTT.

The chain combines TRBV6-5 with TRBJ1-5, with 8 nucleotides matching TRBD1. CDR3 length: 14 residues. In germline, CDR1 is MNHEY, CDR2 SVGAGI. Losses at the gene ends were 6 bases for V and 5 bases for J; bases not matched to a gene: 6. The CDR3 protein is CASRKTGVDQPQHF. The CDR3 DNA sequence: TGTGCCAGCAGGAAGACAGGGGTAGATCAGCCCCAGCATTTT.

The chain recombines TRBV5-6 with TRBJ1-6, with D tentatively TRBD1 (5 bases). CDR1 and CDR2 (germline): SGHDT, YYEEEE. There are 16 residues in the CDR3. Trimming pared 1 base from V and 5 bases from J, leaving 13 bases between. The CDR3 loop is CASSLTLKGDNSPLHF. In nucleotides, the CDR3 is TGTGCCAGCAGCTTGACTCTTAAAGGGGATAATTCACCCCTCCACTTT.

DNA for the CDR3: TGTGCCAGCAGCCAAGATGTAGGGGCCTACGAGCAGTACTTC. Its translation is CASSQDVGAYEQYF. The chain uses TRBV4-2 and TRBJ2-7, with D maybe TRBD1 (5 bases). This CDR3 has 14 amino acids. The V end lost 0 bases, the J end lost 2 bases, and 8 bases lay between the germline ends. Per the germline V gene, CDR1 is LGHNA and CDR2 is YNFKEQ.

The chain combines TRBV5-4 with TRBJ2-5; 13 nucleotides line up with TRBD2. The CDR3 loop spans 15 amino acids. V was clipped by 3 bases and J by 3 bases; unmatched bases: 2. Germline V gene sequence: CDR1 SGHNT, CDR2 YYREEE (reference sequence). Here the CDR3 DNA reads TGTGCCAGCAGCTCGACTAGCGGGGGGAAAGAGACCCAGTACTTC. Translated, it gives CASSSTSGGKETQYF.

This clone was detected once. The chain joins TRBV25-1 to TRBJ2-1, with 11 bases aligning to TRBD2. Trimming at V came to 3 bases and at J to 9 bases, leaving 13 bases not matched to a gene. Germline V lookup: CDR1 MGHDK, CDR2 SYGVNS. The CDR3 length is 17 residues. Here the CDR3 DNA reads TGTGCCAGCAGTGAGAGTCGGGCATTTAGCGGGGGGGCTGAGCAGTTCTTC. Translated, it gives CASSESRAFSGGAEQFF.

The rearrangement joins TRBV18 to TRBJ2-2; D may be TRBD1 (6 bases). The V end lost 3 bases, the J end lost 0 bases, and 11 bases lay between the germline ends. The CDR3 totals 16 residues. CDR1 is KGHSH and CDR2 is LQKENI in the germline V gene. The CDR3: CASSPKTGPNTGELFF. The CDR3 bases are TGTGCCAGCTCACCCAAGACAGGTCCGAACACCGGGGAGCTGTTTTTT.

The chain recombines TRBV29-1 with TRBJ1-1, with D uncertain. The CDR3 consists of 14 residues. Germline CDR1 is SQVTM and CDR2 is ANQGSEA. The V end was cut by 5 bases, the J end by 1 base, with 14 bases between. The CDR3 nucleotides are TGCAGCGTTACTTTTGGGCTCTCGAACACTGAAGCTTTCTTT. Translation: CSVTFGLSNTEAFF.

The chain combines TRBV5-5 with TRBJ1-1; tentatively, D is TRBD1 (6 bases). This CDR3 has 14 residues. Trimming cost V 4 bases and J 2 bases, with 12 bases left between them. Germline CDR1 SGHKS, CDR2 YYEKEE (reference sequence). The CDR3 region has the DNA TGTGCCAGCAGCCCGACAGGTCTCAACACTGAAGCTTTCTTT. It translates to CASSPTGLNTEAFF. Filled out from reference TRBV5-5 and TRBJ1-1, the complete variable domain reads DAGVTQSPTHLIKTRGQQVTLRCSPISGHKSVSWYQQVLGQGPQFIFQYYEKEERGRGNFPDRFSARQFPNYSSELNVNALLLGDSALYLCASSPTGLNTEAFFGQGTRLTVV.

The V call is TRBV30, the J call TRBJ1-2; D unresolved. The V and J ends lost 1 base and 0 bases respectively, with 12 bases between them. The CDR3 has 15 amino acids. CDR1 and CDR2 (germline): GTSNPN, SVGIG (reference sequence). CDR3 amino acids: CAWSASSRSNYGYTF. CDR3 coding DNA: TGTGCCTGGAGTGCCTCCTCGAGGTCTAACTATGGCTACACCTTC.

This clone was counted a few times. This rearrangement joins TRBV6-2 or TRBV6-3 to TRBJ2-1, with 7 bases aligning to TRBD2. After removal of 6 bases from V and 3 bases from J, the junction contained 11 bases not matched to a gene. This CDR3 has 16 residues. Germline-derived CDR1 and CDR2 are MNHEY and SVGEGT. This CDR3 reads CASSHRSGVSYNEQFF. The CDR3 nucleotides read TGTGCCAGCAGCCACCGAAGCGGGGTGAGCTACAATGAGCAGTTCTTC.

This chain uses TRBV3-1 (or the pseudogene TRBV3-2) with TRBJ2-5; tentatively, D is TRBD2 (7 bases). V was cut by 3 bases and J by 5 bases, with 16 bases left in between. Germline V CDR1 and CDR2: LGHDT, YNNKEL (reference sequence). This CDR3 spans 15 amino acids. The CDR3 DNA sequence: TGTGCCAGCAGCCACCCGAGGGGGGGGCCCGAGACCCAGTACTTC. Translating it yields CASSHPRGGPETQYF.

The rearrangement joins TRBV13 to TRBJ1-5, with 10 bases matching TRBD1. Losses at the gene ends were 4 bases for V and 6 bases for J; bases not matched to a gene: 12. The CDR3 runs to 17 residues. Germline values: CDR1 PRHDT, CDR2 FYEKMQ (reference sequence). DNA of the CDR3: TGTGCCAGCAGCTCCTCGCGGACAGGGGGGATACGTCAGCCCCAGCATTTT. It encodes CASSSSRTGGIRQPQHF.

This chain joins TRBV7-8 and TRBJ2-1; D call uncertain. The CDR3 is 12 amino acids. Trimming took off 6 bases at V and 4 bases at J, with 7 bases between the two ends. Germline CDR1 reads SGHVS; CDR2 reads FQNEAQ. The CDR3 loop reads CASRPGYNEQFF. In nucleotides, the CDR3 is TGTGCCAGCAGGCCGGGTTACAATGAGCAGTTCTTC.

As to this clone: One end of the junction varies from germline; a read error may be responsible. The CDR3 is CASSGRLRRVVF. As DNA, the CDR3 is TGTGCCAGCAGTGGCCGGCTCAGGAGGGTGGTCTTC. This chain connects TRBV25-1 to TRBJ2-1, with D tentatively TRBD2 (6 bases). The CDR3 sequence is 12 residues long. Germline CDR1 MGHDK, CDR2 SYGVNS.

The chain couples TRBV5-1 to TRBJ2-5; perhaps TRBD2 as D (6 bases). This CDR3 has 14 amino acids. Trimming stripped 2 bases from V and 2 bases from J, with 10 bases between. CDR1 and CDR2 (germline): SGHRS, YFSETQ. The CDR3: CASSFLGGQETQYF. DNA for the CDR3: TGCGCCAGCAGCTTCCTTGGGGGGCAAGAGACCCAGTACTTC.

The chain links TRBV6-4 to TRBJ1-2; no clear D gene. The germline gives CDR1 MRHNA, CDR2 SNTAGT. V was shortened by 8 bases and J by 2 bases, with 12 bases between the two germline ends. The CDR3 loop spans 13 amino acids. The CDR3 DNA reads as TGTGCCAGCTCCCGGGAACTAAACTATGGCTACACCTTC. As protein: CASSRELNYGYTF.

This chain uses TRBV29-1 with TRBJ2-5; 8 bases line up with TRBD1. There are 12 residues in the CDR3. J gave up 1 base and V 5 bases, and 0 bases lay outside the gene matches. CDR1 is SQVTM and CDR2 is ANQGSEA in the germline V gene. CDR3 sequence (DNA): TGCAGCGTTACAGGGGGCCAAGAGACCCAGTACTTC. It encodes CSVTGGQETQYF.

The chain couples TRBV11-2 to TRBJ2-5; 8 nucleotides match TRBD2. After removal of 1 base from V and 4 bases from J, the junction contained 5 bases not matched to a gene. The CDR3 is made up of 15 amino acids. Germline V gene lookup returns CDR1 SGHAT and CDR2 FQNNGV. The CDR3: CASSLVPGGRETQYF. The CDR3 bases are TGTGCCAGCAGCTTAGTCCCGGGGGGGCGAGAGACCCAGTACTTC.

The J gene is TRBJ2-2, the V gene TRBV7-2, with TRBD2 matching over 7 bases. This CDR3 comprises 16 residues. Trimming at V came to 1 base and at J to 1 base, leaving 3 bases not matched to a gene. The germline V gene encodes CDR1 SGHTA and CDR2 FQGNSA. The CDR3 DNA reads TGTGCCAGCAGCTTAGTGGCGGGGGAGAACACCGGGGAGCTGTTTTTT. Translation gives CASSLVAGENTGELFF.

The rearrangement uses TRBV6-1 and TRBJ1-2; 10 positions match TRBD1. The CDR3 spans 14 residues. CDR1 is MNHNS, CDR2 SASEGT, per germline. V was pared by 1 base and J by 8 bases, with 4 bases of the junction left unmatched. The CDR3 reads CASSEETGGPGYTF. Here the CDR3 DNA reads TGTGCCAGCAGTGAAGAGACAGGGGGCCCCGGCTACACCTTC.

In this sample, this clone turned up many times. The chain recombines TRBV3-1 (or the pseudogene TRBV3-2) with TRBJ2-2; D gene uncertain. This CDR3 is 12 amino acids long. Germline CDR1 reads LGHDT; CDR2 reads YNNKEL (reference sequence). Trimming cost V 1 base and J 8 bases, with 5 bases left between them. The CDR3 nucleotides are TGTGCCAGCAGCCAAGGAGTTGGGGAGCTGTTTTTT. This codes for CASSQGVGELFF.